Sequencing of this T cell receptor beta chain was carried out in a study of shared clonotypes between healthy human individuals. Whole-study results and caveats: Represented genetic and exposure-history diversity was restricted by having few donors.

This CDR3 region has 18 residues. Trimming took off 5 bases at V and 3 bases at J, with 26 bases between the two ends. Germline loops: CDR1 SEHNR, CDR2 FQNEAQ (reference sequence). Measured with immunoSEQ multiplex PCR; TCRdb has only the in-frame clones, and not every one. Of about 560,000 clones detected, around three quarters appear once; the ten largest clones hold 12%. In the case of this clone: Its matching antigen is unknown.

The source of this sequence is a woman between 40 and 50 years old in good health. Some clones in this sample may be carry-over from other donors' samples. Sample: PBMCs. This sequence joins TRBV7-9 and TRBJ2-7; D possibly uses TRBD1 or TRBD2 (5 bases each). CDR3 bases: TGTGCCAGCAGCCCCGTGGGTATGCTGGGACGCAAGGACTACGAGCAGTACTTC. Translated, it gives CASSPVGMLGRKDYEQYF.